This is a list of T cell receptor beta chains from one sample in a study of shared clonotypes between healthy human individuals. TCRdb's copy holds only in-frame clones and misses some; the assay was immunoSEQ multiplex PCR. Among over a million clones, roughly 96% were seen once, and the ten largest hold approximately 1%. The sample taken for sequencing was naive CD4+ T cells sorted from blood. Receptors were obtained from a man under 40 in good health. Each CDR3 is given with its conserved first and last residue. The D gene is left open where the match is weak. Not every row has a clone size; where given, it reads once, few, many or a size class.

>TRBD1|TRBJ1-4|TRBV18|.
TGTGCCAGCTCACCATTGACAGGGGACGGTGACGAAAAACTGTTTTTT
CASSPLTGDGDEKLFF
>TRBD2|TRBJ2-2|TRBV28|.
TGTGCCAGCAGGGGCGGGGGGCTCTCCACCGGGGAGCTGTTTTTT
CASRGGGLSTGELFF
>TRBD2|TRBJ2-1|TRBV5-1|.
TGCGCCAGCAGCTTGTTTAGCGGGCGCGGCAATGAGCAGTTCTTC
CASSLFSGRGNEQFF
>TRBD1|TRBJ2-3|TRBV13|.
TGTGCCAGCAGCACCTTGACAGGGGGCGGAGATACGCAGTATTTT
CASSTLTGGGDTQYF
>.|TRBJ2-7|TRBV28|.
TGTGCCAGCAGTCGACAGTTTTACGAGCAGTACTTC
CASSRQFYEQYF
>TRBD2|TRBJ2-1|TRBV28|.
TGTGCCAGCAGTTTAGATCCCTCAAAGACTAGCGCATATTACAATGAGCAGTTCTTC
CASSLDPSKTSAYYNEQFF
>TRBD1|TRBJ1-2|TRBV10-2|once
TGCGCCAGCAGTGAGACAGGGGAGGACTATGGCTACACCTTC
CASSETGEDYGYTF
>TRBD2|TRBJ2-3|TRBV5-4|.
TGTGCCAGCAGCGACATCATTCGACTAGCGGGTACCACAGATACGCAGTATTTT
CASSDIIRLAGTTDTQYF
>TRBD1|TRBJ1-1|TRBV18|.
TGTGCCAGCTCACCTTTACAGGGGCAGGAGACTGAAGCTTTCTTT
CASSPLQGQETEAFF
>TRBD2|TRBJ2-7|TRBV5-4|.
TGTGCCAGCAGCTTGGCGGTAGCGGGTGCATACGAGCAGTACTTC
CASSLAVAGAYEQYF
>.|TRBJ1-1|TRBV30|few
TGTGCCTGGAGTGTATTCGGGGGGTTCCAAGCTTTCTTT
CAWSVFGGFQAFF
>.|TRBJ1-5|TRBV15|.
TGTGCCACCAGCAGAGACAGGGTCGGGCAGCCCCAGCATTTT
CATSRDRVGQPQHF
>.|TRBJ1-3|TRBV5-4|.
TGTGCCAGCAGCACCGAGTTGATTGTAAACTCTGGAAACACCATATATTTT
CASSTELIVNSGNTIYF
>.|TRBJ1-5|TRBV29-1|.
TGCAGCGTTGGGAAGGGGCTGGGTCAGCCCCAGCATTTT
CSVGKGLGQPQHF
>TRBD1|TRBJ2-2|TRBV11-2|.
TGTGCCAGCAGCTTAGTAGGACAGGGCACCGGGGAGCTGTTTTTT
CASSLVGQGTGELFF